This entry concerns a single TCR beta chain. Generated by immunoSEQ multiplex PCR, the TCRdb table keeps only in-frame clones and is missing some. The sample has a few million clones, around nine tenths seen once. The sample belongs to a study of shared clonotypes between healthy human individuals. The CDR3 is 12 residues long. CDR1 SNHLY and CDR2 FYNNEI come from the germline V gene. V was clipped by 6 bases and J by 4 bases; unmatched bases: 0. The sample comprised naive CD4+ T cells sorted from blood. Subset specified: CD45RA+ positively selected. This chain joins TRBV2 and TRBJ1-3; the match to TRBD1 covers 7 bases. This receptor was obtained from a man aged 18 to 29 in good health. CDR3 loop: CASRGQGNTIYF. CDR3 sequence (DNA): TGTGCCAGCAGGGGACAGGGAAACACCATATATTTT. Using reference TRBV2 and TRBJ1-3 for the parts outside the CDR3, the full variable domain is EPEVTQTPSHQVTQMGQEVILRCVPISNHLYFYWYRQILGQKVEFLVSFYNNEISEKSEIFDDQFSVERPDGSNFTLKIRSTKLEDSAMYFCASRGQGNTIYFGEGSWLTVV.